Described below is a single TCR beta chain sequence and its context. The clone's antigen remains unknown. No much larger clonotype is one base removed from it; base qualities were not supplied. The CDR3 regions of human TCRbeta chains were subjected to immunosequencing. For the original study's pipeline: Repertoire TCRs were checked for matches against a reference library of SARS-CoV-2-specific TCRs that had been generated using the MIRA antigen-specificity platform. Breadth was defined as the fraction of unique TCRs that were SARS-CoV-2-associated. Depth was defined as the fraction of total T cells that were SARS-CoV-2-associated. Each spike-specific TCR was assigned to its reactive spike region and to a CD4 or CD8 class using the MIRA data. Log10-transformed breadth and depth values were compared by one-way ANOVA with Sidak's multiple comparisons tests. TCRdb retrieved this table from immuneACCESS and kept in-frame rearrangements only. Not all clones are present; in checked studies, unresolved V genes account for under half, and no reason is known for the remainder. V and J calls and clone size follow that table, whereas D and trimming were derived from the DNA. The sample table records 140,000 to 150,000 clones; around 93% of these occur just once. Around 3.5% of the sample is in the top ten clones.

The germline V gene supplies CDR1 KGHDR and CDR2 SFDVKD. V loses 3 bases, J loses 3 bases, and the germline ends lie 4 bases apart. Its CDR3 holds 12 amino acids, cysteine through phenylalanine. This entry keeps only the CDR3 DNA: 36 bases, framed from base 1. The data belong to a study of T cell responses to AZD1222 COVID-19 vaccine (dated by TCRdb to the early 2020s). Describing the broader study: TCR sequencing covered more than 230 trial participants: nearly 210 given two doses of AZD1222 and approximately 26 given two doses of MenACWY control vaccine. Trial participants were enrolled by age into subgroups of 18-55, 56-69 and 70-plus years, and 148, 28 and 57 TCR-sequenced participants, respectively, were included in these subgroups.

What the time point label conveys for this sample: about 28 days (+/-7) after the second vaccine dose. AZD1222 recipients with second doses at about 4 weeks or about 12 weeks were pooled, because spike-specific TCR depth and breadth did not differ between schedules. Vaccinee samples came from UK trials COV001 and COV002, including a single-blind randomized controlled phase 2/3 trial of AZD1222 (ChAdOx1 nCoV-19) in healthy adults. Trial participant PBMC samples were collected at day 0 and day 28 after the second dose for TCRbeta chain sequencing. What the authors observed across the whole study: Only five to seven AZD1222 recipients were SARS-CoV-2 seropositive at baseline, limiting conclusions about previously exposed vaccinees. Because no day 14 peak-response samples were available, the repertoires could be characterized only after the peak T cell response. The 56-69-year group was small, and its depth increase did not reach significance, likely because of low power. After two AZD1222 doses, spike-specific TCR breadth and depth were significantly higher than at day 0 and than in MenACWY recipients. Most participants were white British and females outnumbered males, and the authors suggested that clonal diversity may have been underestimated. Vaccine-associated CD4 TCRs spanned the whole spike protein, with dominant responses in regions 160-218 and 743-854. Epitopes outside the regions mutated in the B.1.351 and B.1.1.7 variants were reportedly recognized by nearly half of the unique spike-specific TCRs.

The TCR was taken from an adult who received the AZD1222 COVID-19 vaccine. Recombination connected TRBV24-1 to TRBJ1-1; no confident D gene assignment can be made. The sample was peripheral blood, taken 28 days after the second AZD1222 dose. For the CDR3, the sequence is CATSDRDTEAFF. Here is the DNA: TGTGCCACCAGTGATCGCGACACTGAAGCTTTCTTT.